The source of this T cell receptor beta chain is a study of OX40 agonist ivuxolimab in advanced cancers. Assay used: immunoSEQ multiplex PCR; TCRdb lists only in-frame clones, some missing. The sample has around 84,000 clones; roughly 90% are singletons. V lost 5 bases and J 0 bases, leaving 9 bases between the germline ends. Germline CDR1 SGHRS, CDR2 YFSETQ. This CDR3 has 15 amino acids. The chain uses TRBV5-1 and TRBJ2-6; D is ambiguous. The sample here was CD4+ or CD8+ T cells sorted from blood, taken in a trial of the OX40 agonist ivuxolimab. The sequence was collected from an adult with an advanced solid tumor such as melanoma, head and neck, liver or kidney cancer. The chain's CDR3 is CASSLDHSGANVLTF. The CDR3 DNA reads as TGCGCCAGCAGTCTAGACCACTCTGGGGCCAACGTCCTGACTTTC.